Below, one T cell receptor (beta chain) is given with its context. Its specificity is unknown. This entry belongs to a study of CXCR3-negative and CXCR3-positive naive CD8 T cells. Study findings and constraints: Naive CXCR3-positive and CXCR3-negative cells shared similar TRBV-TRBJ usage, unlike memory cells. More hydrophobic TRB CDR3s were found in CXCR3-positive naive cells than in CXCR3-negative naive cells.

Through 5' RACE with UMI labels, the TRB cDNA libraries were prepared. TCRdb re-called the 5' RACE reads and catalogs CDR3 proteins one per entry, DNA excluded. The sample has some 5,400 distinct CDR3 sequences, and its top ten clones hold 2%. Germline V gene sequence: CDR1 MNHEY, CDR2 SMNVEV (reference sequence). The CDR3 has 17 amino acids. This TCR was sampled from a human donor in good health. Some clones in this sample may be carry-over from other donors' samples. Sequencing was done on a sample of naive CXCR3+ CD8+ T cells from blood. The sample's subset: CD45RO-CCR7+CD27+CD95- naive CD8+ T cells expressing CXCR3 (TNR3+). The chain is built from TRBV27 and TRBJ1-1; the TRBD1 assignment by TCRdb is unverifiable without DNA. The CDR3 sequence: CASSFGEGQAKNTEAFF.